The 14 T cell receptor beta chains below come from one sample, sequenced in a study of shared clonotypes between healthy human individuals (TCRdb year 2020). Library preparation employed the immunoSEQ multiplex PCR assay. This immuneACCESS table, as held by TCRdb, lists in-frame sequences with V and J called but not all clones. Of the missing ones, under half trace to an unresolved V gene in checked studies; the others have no known cause. The sample contains a few million clones, about nine tenths of them found a single time. Around 0.35% of the sample comes from the top ten. Input material: naive CD4+ T cells from PBMCs. The sample's cell subset or site, from its label and the paper: CD45RA+ positively selected. The receptors were sampled from a man younger than 35 in good health. Some clones in this sample may be carry-over from other donors' samples.

CDR3 sequence: CASSYTGGWAFF. In DNA, the CDR3 is TGTGCCAGCAGTTATACAGGGGGCTGGGCTTTCTTT. J is TRBJ1-1 and V is TRBV2; 9 positions match TRBD1. The CDR3 is made up of 12 amino acids. CDR1 and CDR2 (germline): SNHLY, FYNNEI. J lost 11 bases, V lost 5 bases, and 6 bases had no gene match.

The chain joins TRBV7-2 to TRBJ2-3; 10 bases map to TRBD2. V shed 1 base, J shed 7 bases, and the junction held 8 bases outside the gene matches. The germline V gene encodes CDR1 SGHTA and CDR2 FQGNSA. This CDR3 has 16 amino acids. For the CDR3, the DNA is TGTGCCAGCAGCTTAGAGCTAGCGGGAGCCACTAATACGCAGTATTTT. This sequence encodes CASSLELAGATNTQYF. The variable domain in full, completed from reference TRBV7-2 and TRBJ2-3, reads GAGVSQSPSNKVTEKGKDVELRCDPISGHTALYWYRQSLGQGLEFLIYFQGNSAPDKSGLPSDRFSAERTGGSVSTLTIQRTQQEDSAVYLCASSLELAGATNTQYFGPGTRLTVL.

The V gene is TRBV6-5, the J gene TRBJ1-5; D may be TRBD1 (5 bases). Germline values: CDR1 MNHEY, CDR2 SVGAGI. Trimming cost V 6 bases and J 6 bases, with 18 bases left between them. There are 15 residues in the CDR3. Written as DNA, the CDR3 is TGTGCCAGCAGCCCAACGGGGGGGATTCGTCAGCCCCAGCATTTT. Its protein product is CASSPTGGIRQPQHF.

Worth noting for this clone: The same CDR3 can be traced to other DNA sequences in this sample. The chain joins TRBV27 to TRBJ2-1; D unclear. This CDR3 comprises 12 residues. V lost 0 bases and J lost 7, with 4 bases in between. Germline values: CDR1 MNHEY, CDR2 SMNVEV (reference sequence). In nucleotides, the CDR3 is TGTGCCAGCAGTTTATCGGGAAATGAGCAGTTCTTC. Amino acid sequence: CASSLSGNEQFF.

The chain has TRBV29-1 and TRBJ1-2; D gene unclear. This CDR3 has 14 amino acids. V lost 3 bases and J 0 bases, leaving 11 bases between the germline ends. The germline V gene has CDR1 SQVTM and CDR2 ANQGSEA. CDR3 nucleotide sequence: TGCAGCGTTGAGGCGGAGGCCGCTAACTATGGCTACACCTTC. The encoded protein is CSVEAEAANYGYTF.

This chain joins TRBV7-7 and TRBJ2-3; D is possibly TRBD1 (5 bases). The CDR3 has 16 residues. Trimming shortened V by 4 bases and J by 2 bases, and 16 bases separated the two germline ends. The germline V gene encodes CDR1 SSHAT and CDR2 FNYEAQ (reference sequence). In DNA, the CDR3 is TGTGCCAGCAGCTACGGATCCGACAGAAACACAGATACGCAGTATTTT. Protein sequence: CASSYGSDRNTDTQYF.

Regarding this clone: Other DNA sequences within the sample encode an identical CDR3. V is TRBV11-2 and J is TRBJ1-2; D is uncertain. This CDR3 comprises 13 residues. V was cut by 0 bases and J by 4 bases, with 6 bases left in between. Germline V gene data show CDR1 as SGHAT and CDR2 as FQNNGV. The CDR3 is CASSLEGIYGYTF. CDR3 DNA: TGTGCCAGCAGCTTAGAAGGGATCTATGGCTACACCTTC. The variable domain in full, completed from reference TRBV11-2 and TRBJ1-2, reads EAGVAQSPRYKIIEKRQSVAFWCNPISGHATLYWYQQILGQGPKLLIQFQNNGVVDDSQLPKDRFSAERLKGVDSTLKIQPAKLEDSAVYLCASSLEGIYGYTFGSGTRLTVV.

This rearrangement joins TRBV20-1 to TRBJ2-4; perhaps TRBD1 as D (5 bases). Trimming pared 7 bases from V and 7 bases from J, leaving 11 bases between. The germline CDR1 and CDR2 sequences are DFQATT and SNEGSKA (reference sequence). This CDR3 comprises 11 residues. DNA of the CDR3: TGCAGTGAGGGGAAGGGGAACATTCAGTACTTC. Translated: CSEGKGNIQYF.

The chain uses TRBV19 and TRBJ2-5; 9 bases fit TRBD2. This CDR3 has 16 residues. V was pared by 6 bases and J by 3 bases, with 11 bases of the junction left unmatched. Germline V gives CDR1 LNHDA, CDR2 SQIVND (reference sequence). The CDR3 nucleotides read TGTGCCAGTAGCATCGGGGGCGGGAGGGGAGAAGAGACCCAGTACTTC. It yields the protein CASSIGGGRGEETQYF.

J is TRBJ2-3 and V is TRBV14; no firm D call. V gave up 1 base and J gave up 0 bases, with 5 bases separating them. This CDR3 comprises 14 residues. CDR1 and CDR2 (germline): SGHDN, FVKESK. This CDR3 reads CASSQAGSTDTQYF. Here the CDR3 DNA reads TGTGCCAGCAGCCAAGCGGGCAGCACAGATACGCAGTATTTT.

About this clone: The same CDR3 is also encoded by other DNA sequences in this sample. The chain carries TRBV5-4 and TRBJ2-1; the match to TRBD2 covers 13 bases. The CDR3 has 15 residues. With V trimmed by 3 bases and J by 5 bases, 2 bases remained unmatched. The V gene's germline CDR1 is SGHNT and CDR2 YYREEE (reference sequence). This chain's CDR3 is CASSSGLAGDNEQFF. The CDR3 DNA sequence: TGTGCCAGCAGCTCCGGACTAGCGGGGGACAATGAGCAGTTCTTC.

The chain combines TRBV10-3 with TRBJ1-1, with D hard to call. CDR1 and CDR2 from the germline V gene are ENHRY and SYGVKD. Trimming left V 2 bases short and J 8 bases short, with 9 bases between. The CDR3 extends over 12 amino acids. CDR3 coding DNA: TGTGCCATCAGTGAGACGGCGGAGGAAGCTTTCTTT. Amino acids: CAISETAEEAFF.

This clone has only a few counts. The V gene is TRBV4-1, the J gene TRBJ1-2; the D gene is possibly TRBD1 (6 bases). The germline V gene has CDR1 MGHRA and CDR2 YSYEKL. This CDR3 is 17 amino acids long. The V and J ends lost 1 base and 4 bases respectively, with 19 bases between them. The CDR3 is CASSQVGGGTSGYGYTF. For the CDR3, the DNA is TGCGCCAGCAGCCAAGTGGGAGGGGGAACCTCGGGCTATGGCTACACCTTC.

This chain joins TRBV5-1 and TRBJ2-2; D might be TRBD2 (5 bases). Germline V lookup: CDR1 SGHRS, CDR2 YFSETQ. The germline V and J ends were trimmed by 2 bases and 1 base, with 12 bases remaining between them. The CDR3 extends over 16 amino acids. In DNA form, the CDR3 reads TGCGCCAGCAGCTTAGGTGGGAGTGTGAACACCGGGGAGCTGTTTTTT. This sequence encodes CASSLGGSVNTGELFF.